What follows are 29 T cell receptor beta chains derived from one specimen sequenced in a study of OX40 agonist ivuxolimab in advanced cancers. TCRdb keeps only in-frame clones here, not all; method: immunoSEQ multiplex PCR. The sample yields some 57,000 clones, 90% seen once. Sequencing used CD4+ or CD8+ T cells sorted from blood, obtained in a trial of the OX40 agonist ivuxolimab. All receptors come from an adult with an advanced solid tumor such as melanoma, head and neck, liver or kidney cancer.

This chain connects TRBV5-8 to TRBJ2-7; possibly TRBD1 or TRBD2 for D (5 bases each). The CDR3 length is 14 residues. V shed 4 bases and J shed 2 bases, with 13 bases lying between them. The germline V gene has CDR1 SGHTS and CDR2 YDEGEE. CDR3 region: CASSAKGRTYEQYF. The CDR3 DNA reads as TGTGCCAGCAGCGCAAAGGGACGGACCTACGAGCAGTACTTC.

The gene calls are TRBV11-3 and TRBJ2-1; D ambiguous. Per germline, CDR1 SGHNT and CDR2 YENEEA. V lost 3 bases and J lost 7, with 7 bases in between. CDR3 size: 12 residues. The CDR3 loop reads CASSLGKNEQFF. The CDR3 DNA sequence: TGTGCCAGCAGCTTGGGAAAAAATGAGCAGTTCTTC.

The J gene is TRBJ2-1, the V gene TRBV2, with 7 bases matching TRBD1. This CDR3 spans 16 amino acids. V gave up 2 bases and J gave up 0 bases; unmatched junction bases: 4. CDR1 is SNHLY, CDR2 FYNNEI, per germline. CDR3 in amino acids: CASSELGQFSYNEQFF. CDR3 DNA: TGTGCCAGCAGTGAACTGGGACAGTTCTCCTACAATGAGCAGTTCTTC.

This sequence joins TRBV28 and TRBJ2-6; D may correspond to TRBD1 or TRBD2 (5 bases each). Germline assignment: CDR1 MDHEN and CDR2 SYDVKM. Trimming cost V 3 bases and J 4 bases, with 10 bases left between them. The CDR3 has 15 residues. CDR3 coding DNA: TGTGCCAGCAGTTTCCAGGGAGCCGGGGCCAACGTCCTGACTTTC. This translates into CASSFQGAGANVLTF.

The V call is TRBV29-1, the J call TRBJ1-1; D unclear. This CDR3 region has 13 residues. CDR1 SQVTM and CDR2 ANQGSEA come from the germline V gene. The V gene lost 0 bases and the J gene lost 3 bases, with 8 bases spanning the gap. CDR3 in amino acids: CSVEDGSYTEAFF. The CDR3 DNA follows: TGCAGCGTTGAAGATGGCTCCTACACTGAAGCTTTCTTT.

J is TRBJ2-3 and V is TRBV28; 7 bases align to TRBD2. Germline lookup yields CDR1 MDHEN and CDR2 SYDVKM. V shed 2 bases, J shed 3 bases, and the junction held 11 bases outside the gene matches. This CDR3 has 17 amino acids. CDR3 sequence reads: CASSLGKRRGGTDTQYF. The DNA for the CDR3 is TGTGCCAGCAGTTTAGGGAAGAGGCGGGGAGGGACAGATACGCAGTATTTT.

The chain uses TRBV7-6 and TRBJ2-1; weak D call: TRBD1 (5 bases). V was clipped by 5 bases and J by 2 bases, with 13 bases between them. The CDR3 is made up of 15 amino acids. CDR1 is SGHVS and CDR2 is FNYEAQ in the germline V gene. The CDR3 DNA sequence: TGTGCCAGCAGCCCCCGGACAACTACCTACAATGAGCAGTTCTTC. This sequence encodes CASSPRTTTYNEQFF.

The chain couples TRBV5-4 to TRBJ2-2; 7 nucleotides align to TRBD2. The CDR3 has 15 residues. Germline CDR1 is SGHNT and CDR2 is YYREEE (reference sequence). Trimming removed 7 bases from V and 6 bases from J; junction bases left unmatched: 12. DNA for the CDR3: TGTGCCAGCTCCCACGGACTAGGAGTTGCCGGGGAGCTGTTTTTT. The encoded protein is CASSHGLGVAGELFF.

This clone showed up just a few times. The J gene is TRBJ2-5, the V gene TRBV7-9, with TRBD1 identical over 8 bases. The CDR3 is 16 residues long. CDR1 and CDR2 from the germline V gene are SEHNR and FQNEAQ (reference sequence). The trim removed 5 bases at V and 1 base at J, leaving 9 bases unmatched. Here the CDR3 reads CASSTTGGSSQETQYF. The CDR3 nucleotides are TGTGCCAGCAGCACAACAGGGGGTTCATCCCAAGAGACCCAGTACTTC.

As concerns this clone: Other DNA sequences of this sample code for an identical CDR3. CDR3 sequence: CASSRGDGTEAFF. DNA of the CDR3: TGTGCCAGCAGCAGAGGGGATGGCACTGAAGCTTTCTTT. The rearrangement uses TRBV9 and TRBJ1-1, with D possibly TRBD1 on 5 matching bases. Trimming left V 4 bases short and J 4 bases short, with 11 bases between. The germline V gene has CDR1 SGDLS and CDR2 YYNGEE. This CDR3 region has 13 residues.

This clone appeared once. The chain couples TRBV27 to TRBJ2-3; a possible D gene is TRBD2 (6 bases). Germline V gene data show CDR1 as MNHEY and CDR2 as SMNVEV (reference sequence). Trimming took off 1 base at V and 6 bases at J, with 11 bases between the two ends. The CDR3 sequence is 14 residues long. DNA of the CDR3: TGTGCCAGCAGTTTATTCGGGGGAAAGGATACGCAGTATTTT. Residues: CASSLFGGKDTQYF.

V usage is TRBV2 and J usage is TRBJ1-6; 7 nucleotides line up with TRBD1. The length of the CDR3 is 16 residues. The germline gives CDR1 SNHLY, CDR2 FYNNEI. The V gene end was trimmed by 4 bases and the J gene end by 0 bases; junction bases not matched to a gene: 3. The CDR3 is CASSGQGSSYNSPLHF. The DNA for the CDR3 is TGTGCCAGCAGTGGACAGGGTAGCTCCTATAATTCACCCCTCCACTTT. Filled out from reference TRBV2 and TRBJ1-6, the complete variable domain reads EPEVTQTPSHQVTQMGQEVILRCVPISNHLYFYWYRQILGQKVEFLVSFYNNEISEKSEIFDDQFSVERPDGSNFTLKIRSTKLEDSAMYFCASSGQGSSYNSPLHFGNGTRLTVT.

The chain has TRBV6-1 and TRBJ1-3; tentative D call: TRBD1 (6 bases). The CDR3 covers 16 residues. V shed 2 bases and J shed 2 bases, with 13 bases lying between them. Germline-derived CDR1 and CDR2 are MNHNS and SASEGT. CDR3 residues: CASSERGRGAGNTIYF. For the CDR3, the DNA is TGTGCCAGCAGTGAACGCGGCAGGGGAGCTGGAAACACCATATATTTT.

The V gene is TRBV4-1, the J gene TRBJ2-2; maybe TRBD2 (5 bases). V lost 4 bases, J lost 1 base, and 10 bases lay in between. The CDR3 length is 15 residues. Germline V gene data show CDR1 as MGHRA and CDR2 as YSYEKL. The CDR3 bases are TGCGCCAGCAGCCCCACGGGGATGAACACCGGGGAGCTGTTTTTT. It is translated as CASSPTGMNTGELFF.

For the CDR3, the DNA is TGTGCCAGTAGTTCGGGACTAGCGGGAGTACGAGATACGCAGTATTTT. It encodes CASSSGLAGVRDTQYF. The chain employs TRBV19 and TRBJ2-3; 14 nucleotides line up with TRBD2. This CDR3 contains 16 residues. J lost 5 bases, V lost 5 bases, and 6 bases had no gene match. Germline V gives CDR1 LNHDA, CDR2 SQIVND (reference sequence).

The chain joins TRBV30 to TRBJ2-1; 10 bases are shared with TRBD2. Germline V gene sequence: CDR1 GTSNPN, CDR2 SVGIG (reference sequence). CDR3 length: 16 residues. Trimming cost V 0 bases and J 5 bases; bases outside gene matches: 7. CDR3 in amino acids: CAWSVPPGLANNEQFF. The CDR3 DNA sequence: TGTGCCTGGAGTGTACCTCCGGGACTAGCGAACAATGAGCAGTTCTTC.

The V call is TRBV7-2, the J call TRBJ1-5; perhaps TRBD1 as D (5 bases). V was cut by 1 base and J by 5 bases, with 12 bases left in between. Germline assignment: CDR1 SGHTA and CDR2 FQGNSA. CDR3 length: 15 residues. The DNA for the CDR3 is TGTGCCAGCAGCTTAGACGGGGCAGCGGATCAGCCCCAGCATTTT. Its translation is CASSLDGAADQPQHF.

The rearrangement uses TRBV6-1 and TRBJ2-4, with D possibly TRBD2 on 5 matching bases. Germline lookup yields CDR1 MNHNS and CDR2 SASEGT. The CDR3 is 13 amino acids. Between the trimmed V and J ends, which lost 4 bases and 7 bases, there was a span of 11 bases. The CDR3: CASSGREVNIQYF. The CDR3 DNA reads TGTGCCAGCAGTGGCCGGGAAGTGAACATTCAGTACTTC.

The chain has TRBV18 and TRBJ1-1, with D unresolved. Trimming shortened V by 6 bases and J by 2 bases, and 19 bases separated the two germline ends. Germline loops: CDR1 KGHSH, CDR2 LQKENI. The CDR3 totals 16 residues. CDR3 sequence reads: CASSSSLRTDNTEAFF. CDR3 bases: TGTGCCAGCTCTTCCTCTTTGAGGACCGATAACACTGAAGCTTTCTTT.

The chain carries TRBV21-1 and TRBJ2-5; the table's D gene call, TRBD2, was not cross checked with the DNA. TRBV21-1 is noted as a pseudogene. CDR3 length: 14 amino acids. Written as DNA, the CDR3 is TGTGCCAGCAGCAAAGCCGGGGGGGTAGAGACCCAGTACTTC. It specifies CASSKAGGVETQYF.

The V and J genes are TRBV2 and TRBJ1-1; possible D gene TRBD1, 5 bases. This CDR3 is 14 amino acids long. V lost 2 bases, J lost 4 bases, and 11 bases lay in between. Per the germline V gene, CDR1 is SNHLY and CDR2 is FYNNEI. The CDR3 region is CASSEWGGTTEAFF. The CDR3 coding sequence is TGTGCCAGCAGTGAATGGGGGGGGACCACTGAAGCTTTCTTT.

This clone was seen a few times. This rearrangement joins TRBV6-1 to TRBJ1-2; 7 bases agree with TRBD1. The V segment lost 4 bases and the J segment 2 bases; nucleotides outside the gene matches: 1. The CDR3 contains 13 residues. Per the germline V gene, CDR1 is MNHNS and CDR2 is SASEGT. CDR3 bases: TGTGCCAGCAGTGCAGGGGGGAACTATGGCTACACCTTC. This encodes CASSAGGNYGYTF.

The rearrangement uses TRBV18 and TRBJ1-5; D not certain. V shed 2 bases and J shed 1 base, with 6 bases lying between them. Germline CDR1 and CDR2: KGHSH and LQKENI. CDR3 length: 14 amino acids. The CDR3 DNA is TGTGCCAGCTCACCAAGGCAGAGCAATCAGCCCCAGCATTTT. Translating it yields CASSPRQSNQPQHF.

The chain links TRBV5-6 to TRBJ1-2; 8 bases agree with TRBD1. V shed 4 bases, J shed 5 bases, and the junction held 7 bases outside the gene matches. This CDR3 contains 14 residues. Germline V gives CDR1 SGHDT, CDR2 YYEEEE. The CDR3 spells CASSARDRLYGYTF. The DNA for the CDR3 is TGTGCCAGCAGCGCCAGGGACAGGTTGTATGGCTACACCTTC.

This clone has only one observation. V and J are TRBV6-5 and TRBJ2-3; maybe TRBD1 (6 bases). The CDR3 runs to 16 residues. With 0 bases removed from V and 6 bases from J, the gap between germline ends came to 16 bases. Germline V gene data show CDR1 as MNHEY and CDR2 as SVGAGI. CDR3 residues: CASSYSTGGLRDTQYF. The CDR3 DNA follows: TGTGCCAGCAGTTACTCGACTGGGGGCCTGCGGGATACGCAGTATTTT.

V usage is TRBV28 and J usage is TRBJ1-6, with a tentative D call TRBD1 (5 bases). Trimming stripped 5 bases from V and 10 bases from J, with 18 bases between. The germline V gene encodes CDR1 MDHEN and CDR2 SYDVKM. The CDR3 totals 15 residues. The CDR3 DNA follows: TGTGCCAGCAGTCGCCCTGGGGGATTTAGGTCACCCCTCCACTTT. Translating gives CASSRPGGFRSPLHF.

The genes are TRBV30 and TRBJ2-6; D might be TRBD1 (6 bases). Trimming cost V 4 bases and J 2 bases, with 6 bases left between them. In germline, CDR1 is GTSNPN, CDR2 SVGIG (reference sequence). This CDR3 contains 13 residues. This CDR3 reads CAWKGAGANVLTF. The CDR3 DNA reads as TGTGCCTGGAAGGGGGCTGGGGCCAACGTCCTGACTTTC.

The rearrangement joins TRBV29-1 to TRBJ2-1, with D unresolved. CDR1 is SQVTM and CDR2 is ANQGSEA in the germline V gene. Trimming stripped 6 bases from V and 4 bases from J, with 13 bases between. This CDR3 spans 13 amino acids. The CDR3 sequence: CSVLADVYNEQFF. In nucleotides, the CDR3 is TGCAGCGTCTTGGCGGACGTTTACAATGAGCAGTTCTTC.

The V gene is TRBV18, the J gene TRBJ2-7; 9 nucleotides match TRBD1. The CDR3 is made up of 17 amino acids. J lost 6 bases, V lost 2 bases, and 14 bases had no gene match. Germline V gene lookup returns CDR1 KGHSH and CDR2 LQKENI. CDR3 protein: CASSPRKPTGGGSEQYF. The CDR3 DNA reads TGTGCCAGCTCACCAAGGAAGCCGACAGGGGGAGGCTCCGAGCAGTACTTC.